This T cell receptor beta chain derives from a study of CD8 T cells in ankylosing spondylitis. There are 14 residues in the CDR3. The germline V gene has CDR1 MNHNS and CDR2 SASEGT. With 8 bases removed from V and 4 bases from J, the gap between germline ends came to 15 bases. TCRdb ran MiXCR on the 5' RACE reads and lists one entry per CDR3 protein. This table has 100,000 or so distinct CDR3 sequences, approximately 25% appearing once. Sequencing was done on a sample of synovial fluid, either unsorted or a sorted T cell fraction (not recorded which). This sequence was found in a male donor with ankylosing spondylitis. The chain employs TRBV6-1 and TRBJ2-1; unclear D gene. The CDR3 protein is CASGQRNNYNEQFF. DNA of the CDR3: TGTGCCAGCGGGCAGCGAAACAATTACAATGAGCAGTTCTTC.